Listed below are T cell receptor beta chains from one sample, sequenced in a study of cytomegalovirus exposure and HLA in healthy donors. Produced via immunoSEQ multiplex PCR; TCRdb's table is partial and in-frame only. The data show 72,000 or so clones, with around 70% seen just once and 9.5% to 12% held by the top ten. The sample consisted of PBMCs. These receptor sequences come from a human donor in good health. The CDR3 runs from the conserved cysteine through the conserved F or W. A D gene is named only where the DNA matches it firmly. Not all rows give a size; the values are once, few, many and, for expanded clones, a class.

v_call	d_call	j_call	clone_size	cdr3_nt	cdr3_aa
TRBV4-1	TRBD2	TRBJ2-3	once	TGCGCCAGCAGCCAAGGAAGCGGGACTAGCGGGTTTCTAGATACGCAGTATTTT	CASSQGSGTSGFLDTQYF
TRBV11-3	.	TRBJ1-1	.	TGTGCCAGCAGACTTACAGGGTTCACTGAAGCTTTCTTT	CASRLTGFTEAFF
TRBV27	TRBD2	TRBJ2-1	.	TGTGCCAGCAAATCTAGCGGTCCCATACGGGAGCAGTTCTTC	CASKSSGPIREQFF
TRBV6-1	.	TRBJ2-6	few	TGTGCCAGCACTGACGGGGACTCTGGGGCCAACGTCCTGACTTTC	CASTDGDSGANVLTF
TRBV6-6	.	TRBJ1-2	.	TGTGCCAGCAGTTACGGTCAGGCCGCCTATGGCTACACCTTC	CASSYGQAAYGYTF
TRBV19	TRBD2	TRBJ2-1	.	TGTGCCAGTAGTATTCTGGGACTAGCGGGAACCTCAACCTACAATGAGCAGTTCTTC	CASSILGLAGTSTYNEQFF
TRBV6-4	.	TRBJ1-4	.	TGTGCCAGCAGTGAGACACCAACTAATGAAAAACTGTTTTTT	CASSETPTNEKLFF
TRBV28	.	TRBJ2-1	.	TGTGCCAGCAGTTTCCCGGCCCTGGCGGGTGAGCAGTTCTTC	CASSFPALAGEQFF
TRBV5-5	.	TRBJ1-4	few	TGTGCCAGCACCACGGCGAGGAAGGGGCCAACTAATGAAAAACTGTTTTTT	CASTTARKGPTNEKLFF
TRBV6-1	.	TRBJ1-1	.	TGTGCCGGAAGACAGTGGACGGCCGAAGCTTTCTTT	CAGRQWTAEAFF
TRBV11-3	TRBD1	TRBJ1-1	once	TGTGCCAGCAGCCGAAAACAGGGGGCGACTGAAGCTTTCTTT	CASSRKQGATEAFF
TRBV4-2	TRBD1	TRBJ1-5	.	TGTGCCAGCAGCCAAGATCACAGGGGTGTGCAGCCCCAGCATTTT	CASSQDHRGVQPQHF
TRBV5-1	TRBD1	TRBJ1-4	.	TGCGCCAGCAGCGTCGGGACAGGGGGTGAAAAACTGTTTTTT	CASSVGTGGEKLFF
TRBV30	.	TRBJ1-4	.	TGTGCCTGGAGTGTGGGCAGGGTAGGGGAAAAACTGTTTTTT	CAWSVGRVGEKLFF
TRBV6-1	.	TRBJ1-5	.	TGTGCCAGCAGTGGACCGGGAAATAGCAATCAGCCCCAGCATTTT	CASSGPGNSNQPQHF
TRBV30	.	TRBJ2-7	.	TGTGCCTGGAGTACAGGGACGACCTACGAGCAGTACTTC	CAWSTGTTYEQYF
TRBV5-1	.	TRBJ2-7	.	TGCGCCAGCAGCTCGTCCGGGAAATACGAGCAGTACTTC	CASSSSGKYEQYF
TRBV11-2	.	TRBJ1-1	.	TGTGCCAGCAGCCCCCGGGCGGGTATGAACACTGAAGCTTTCTTT	CASSPRAGMNTEAFF
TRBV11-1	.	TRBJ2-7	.	TGTGCCAGCAGCTTAGAACAGGGGGGGACCTACGAGCAGTACTTC	CASSLEQGGTYEQYF
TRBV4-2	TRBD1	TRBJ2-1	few	TGTGCCAGCAGCCAAGGGCGAACAGGGGGTCCGGTTGGGGAGCAGTTCTTC	CASSQGRTGGPVGEQFF
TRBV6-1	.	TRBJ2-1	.	TGTGCCAGCAGTTTAGACAGCCTCTACAATGAGCAGTTCTTC	CASSLDSLYNEQFF
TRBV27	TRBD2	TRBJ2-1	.	TGTGCCAGCAGTCAAGGCCTAGCGGGATATGCCTACAATGAGCAGTTCTTC	CASSQGLAGYAYNEQFF
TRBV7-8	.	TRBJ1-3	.	TGTGCCAGCAGCTTGGGGACATCGCGTGGAAACACCATATATTTT	CASSLGTSRGNTIYF
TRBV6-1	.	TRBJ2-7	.	TGTGCCAGCAGTGAACGGAGCTCCTACGAGCAGTACTTC	CASSERSSYEQYF
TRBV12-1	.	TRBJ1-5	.	TGTGCCAGCAGCTCCACAGGGTACCATCAGCCCCAGCATTTT	CASSSTGYHQPQHF
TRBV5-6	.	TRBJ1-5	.	TGTGCCAGCAGCCTATATAGCAATCAGCCCCAGCATTTT	CASSLYSNQPQHF
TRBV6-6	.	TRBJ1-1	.	TGTGCCAGCAGTTACTCGGCGGGGAACACTGAAGCTTTCTTT	CASSYSAGNTEAFF
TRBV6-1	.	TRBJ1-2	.	TGTGCCAGCAGTGAAGGGGTGGGCCAGGGAAACTATGGCTACACCTTC	CASSEGVGQGNYGYTF
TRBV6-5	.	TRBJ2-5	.	TGTGCCAGCAGTTACCAGTGGGCAGGGACCCAGTACTTC	CASSYQWAGTQYF
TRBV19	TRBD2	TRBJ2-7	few	TGTGCCAGTAGTATCGGAGGGACTAGCACCTACGAGCAGTACTTC	CASSIGGTSTYEQYF
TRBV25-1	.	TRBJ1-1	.	TGTGCCAGCAGGGGGCCGAACACTGAAGCTTTCTTT	CASRGPNTEAFF
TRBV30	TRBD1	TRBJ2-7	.	TGTGCCTGGAGTGTGTGGACAGGGGTAAGGAACGAGCAGTACTTC	CAWSVWTGVRNEQYF
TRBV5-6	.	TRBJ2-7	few	TGTGCCAGCAGCTCCAGACATTACGAGCAGTACTTC	CASSSRHYEQYF
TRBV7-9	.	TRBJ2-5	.	TGTGCCAGCAGCCAGGGGTTGGAGACCCAGTACTTC	CASSQGLETQYF
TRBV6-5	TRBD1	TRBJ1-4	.	TGTGCCAGCAGTGACAGGGGTGTGAGTGAAAAACTGTTTTTT	CASSDRGVSEKLFF
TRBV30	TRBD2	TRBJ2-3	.	TGTGCCTGGAAAGCGGGAACCACAGATACGCAGTATTTT	CAWKAGTTDTQYF
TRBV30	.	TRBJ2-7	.	TGTGCCTGGAGTTCCCCGGGGGTCGAGCAGTACTTC	CAWSSPGVEQYF
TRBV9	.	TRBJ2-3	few	TGTGCCAGCAGCGTAGAGGCAGGGTCAGATACGCAGTATTTT	CASSVEAGSDTQYF
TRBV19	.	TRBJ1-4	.	TGTGCCAGTAGTATTTTGGCGGCTAATGAAAAACTGTTTTTT	CASSILAANEKLFF
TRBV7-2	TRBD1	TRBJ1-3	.	TGTGCCAGCAGCTTAGCGTGGACAGGAAGGGCAAACACCGTATATTTT	CASSLAWTGRANTVYF
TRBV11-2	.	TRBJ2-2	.	TGTGCCAGCAGCTTTGGAGACACCGGGGAGCTGTTTTTT	CASSFGDTGELFF
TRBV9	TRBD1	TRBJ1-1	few	TGTGCCAGCAGCGCGACAGGGGGAGAAGCTTTCTTT	CASSATGGEAFF
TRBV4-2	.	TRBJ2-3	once	TGTGCCAGCAGCCCCGGGGGAGGGGGGGCAGATACGCAGTATTTT	CASSPGGGGADTQYF
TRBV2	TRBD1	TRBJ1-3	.	TGTGCCAGCAGGGGGGGACAGGGGCCTCTCGGTGGAAACACCATATATTTT	CASRGGQGPLGGNTIYF
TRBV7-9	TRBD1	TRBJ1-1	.	TGTGCCAGCAGCTTCCGGGACAGCACTGAAGCTTTCTTT	CASSFRDSTEAFF
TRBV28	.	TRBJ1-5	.	TGTGCCAGCAGGCCAGGGGATTCAAAGCAGCCCCAGCATTTT	CASRPGDSKQPQHF
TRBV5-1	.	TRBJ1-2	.	TGCGCCAGCAGCTTGAGGGCGGACTCCTATGGCTACACCTTC	CASSLRADSYGYTF
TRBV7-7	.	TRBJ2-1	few	TGTGCCAGCAGCTCAGATAGCGGAAATTACAATGAGCAGTTCTTC	CASSSDSGNYNEQFF
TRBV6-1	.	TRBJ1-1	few	TGTGCCAGCAGAGTGGGGAGAACTGAAGCTTTCTTT	CASRVGRTEAFF
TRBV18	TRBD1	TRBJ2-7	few	TGTGCCAGCTCACCAAGGGACAGGGGGTACGAGCAGTACTTC	CASSPRDRGYEQYF
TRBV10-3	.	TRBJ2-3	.	TGTGCCATCAGCAGCGGAGCCAGCACAGATACGCAGTATTTT	CAISSGASTDTQYF